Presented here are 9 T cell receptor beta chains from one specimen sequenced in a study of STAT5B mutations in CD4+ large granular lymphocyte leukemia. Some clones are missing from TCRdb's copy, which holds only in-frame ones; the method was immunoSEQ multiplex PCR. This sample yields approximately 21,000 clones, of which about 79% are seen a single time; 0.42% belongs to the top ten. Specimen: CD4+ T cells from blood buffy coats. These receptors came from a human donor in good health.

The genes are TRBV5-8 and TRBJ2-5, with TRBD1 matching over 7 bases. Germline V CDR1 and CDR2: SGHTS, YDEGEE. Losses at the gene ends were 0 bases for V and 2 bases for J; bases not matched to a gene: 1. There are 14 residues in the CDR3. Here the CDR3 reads CASSLGDSQETQYF. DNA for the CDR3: TGTGCCAGCAGCTTGGGGGACAGTCAAGAGACCCAGTACTTC.

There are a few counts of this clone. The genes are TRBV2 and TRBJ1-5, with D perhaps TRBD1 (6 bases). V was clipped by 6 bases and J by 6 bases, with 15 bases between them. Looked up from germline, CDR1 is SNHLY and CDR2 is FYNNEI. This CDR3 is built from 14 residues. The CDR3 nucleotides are TGTGCCAGCAGAGGGGGTAGTGGGGGTCAGCCCCAGCATTTT. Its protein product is CASRGGSGGQPQHF.

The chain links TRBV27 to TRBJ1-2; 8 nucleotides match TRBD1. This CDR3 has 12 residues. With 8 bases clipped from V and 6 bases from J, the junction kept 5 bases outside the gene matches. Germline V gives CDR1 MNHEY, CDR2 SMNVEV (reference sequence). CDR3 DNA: TGTGCCAGCCGGACAGGGATTCATGGCTACACCTTC. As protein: CASRTGIHGYTF.

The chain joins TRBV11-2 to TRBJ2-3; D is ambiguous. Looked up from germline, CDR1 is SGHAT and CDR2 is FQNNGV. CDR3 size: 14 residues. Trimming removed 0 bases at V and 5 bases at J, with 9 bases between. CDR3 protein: CASSLEVARDTQYF. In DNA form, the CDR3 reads TGTGCCAGCAGCTTAGAGGTAGCTAGAGATACGCAGTATTTT.

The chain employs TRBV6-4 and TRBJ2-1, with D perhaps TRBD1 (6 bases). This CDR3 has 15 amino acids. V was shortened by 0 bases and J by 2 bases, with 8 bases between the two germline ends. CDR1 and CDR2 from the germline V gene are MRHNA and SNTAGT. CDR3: CASSDSGGAYNEQFF. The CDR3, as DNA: TGTGCCAGCAGTGACTCAGGGGGTGCCTACAATGAGCAGTTCTTC.

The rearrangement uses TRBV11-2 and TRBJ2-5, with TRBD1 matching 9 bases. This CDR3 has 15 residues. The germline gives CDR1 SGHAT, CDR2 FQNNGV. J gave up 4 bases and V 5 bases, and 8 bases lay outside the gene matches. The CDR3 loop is CASSGNRGRGETQYF. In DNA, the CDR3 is TGTGCCAGCAGCGGGAACAGGGGGCGCGGAGAGACCCAGTACTTC.

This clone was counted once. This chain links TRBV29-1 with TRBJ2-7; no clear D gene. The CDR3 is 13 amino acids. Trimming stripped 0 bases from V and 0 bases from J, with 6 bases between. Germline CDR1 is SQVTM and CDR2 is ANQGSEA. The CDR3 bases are TGCAGCGTTGAAGATCCACTCTCCTACGAGCAGTACTTC. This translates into CSVEDPLSYEQYF.

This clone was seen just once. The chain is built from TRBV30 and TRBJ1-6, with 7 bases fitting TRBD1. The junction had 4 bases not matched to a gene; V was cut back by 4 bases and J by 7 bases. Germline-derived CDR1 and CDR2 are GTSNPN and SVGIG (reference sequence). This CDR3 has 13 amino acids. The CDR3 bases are TGTGCCTGGACAGGGGGTTGGAATTCACCCCTCCACTTT. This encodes CAWTGGWNSPLHF.

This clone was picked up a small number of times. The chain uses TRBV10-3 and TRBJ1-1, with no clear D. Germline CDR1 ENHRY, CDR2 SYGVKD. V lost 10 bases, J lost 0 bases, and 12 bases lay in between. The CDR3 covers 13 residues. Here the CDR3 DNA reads TGTGCCAAACCGGTCCCCATGAACACTGAAGCTTTCTTT. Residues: CAKPVPMNTEAFF.